This T cell receptor (beta chain) was documented in a study of cytomegalovirus exposure and HLA in healthy donors. Study summary: An analysis done earlier identified about 120 million unique TCR beta sequences from about 179 million T cells. In terms of ancestry, the Caucasian-associated cluster contained roughly 80% of the 300 to 400 genotyped donors.

A single count supports this clone. Antigen: not known. The study's findings and limits: Presence/absence comparisons presumed near-even sequencing depth among donors.

Germline-derived CDR1 and CDR2 are SQVTM and ANQGSEA. Trimming removed 1 base at V and 4 bases at J, with 10 bases between. The CDR3 covers 13 residues. The PCR contained 60 Vbeta and 13 Jbeta primers. Produced via immunoSEQ multiplex PCR; TCRdb's table is partial and in-frame only. The profile shows 100,000 to 150,000 clones, 84% of them singletons. Donors likely had unrecorded immune exposures despite being nominally healthy when sampled. The specimen sequenced was PBMCs. The origin of this receptor is a man aged 45-60 years in good health and CMV-seronegative. This sequence joins TRBV29-1 and TRBJ1-2; perhaps TRBD1 as D (5 bases). The CDR3 DNA sequence: TGCAGCGTTGAAGGGGGCTCGGTCTATGGCTACACCTTC. This codes for CSVEGGSVYGYTF.